The 20 T cell receptor beta chains given below trace back to one sample, sequenced in a study of early T cells in non-severe SARS-CoV-2 infection (dated by TCRdb to about 2021). Library preparation employed 5' RACE. These reads were obtained on a NextSeq 500. TCRdb trimmed public reads at Q25 via fastp, called clones via MiXCR and kept in-frame beta chains. Rows matching on CDR3 protein sequence are summarized as one entry with the most common DNA and genes. For this sample there are about 24,000 distinct CDR3 sequences; 4.3% appear just once. The ten top clones hold around 16% of the sample. Sequenced input: whole blood. The receptors here all came from an adult who was a healthcare worker with PCR-confirmed SARS-CoV-2 infection or an uninfected control (not recorded which).

This clonotype was counted many times. This chain connects TRBV7-6 to TRBJ2-7, with 10 bases matching TRBD2. The length of the CDR3 is 13 residues. Germline CDR1 and CDR2: SGHVS and FNYEAQ. V was pared by 7 bases and J by 5 bases, with 5 bases of the junction left unmatched. The CDR3 sequence: CASTPAGGNEQYF. The CDR3 region has the DNA TGTGCCAGCACGCCAGCGGGAGGGAACGAGCAGTACTTC. Filled out from reference TRBV7-6 and TRBJ2-7, the complete variable domain reads GAGVSQSPRYKVTKRGQDVALRCDPISGHVSLYWYRQALGQGPEFLTYFNYEAQQDKSGLPNDRFSAERPEGSISTLTIQRTEQRDSAMYRCASTPAGGNEQYFGPGTRLTVT.

This clonotype was seen a handful of times. A read error may produce the germline difference seen at one junction end. The J gene is TRBJ1-1, the V gene TRBV7-9; 7 bases line up with TRBD1. The CDR3 covers 14 residues. Germline CDR1 reads SEHNR; CDR2 reads FQNEAQ (reference sequence). The CDR3 DNA reads TGTGTCAGCAGCGACGGCCTACAGGGGACTGAAGCTTTCTTT. Encoded protein: CVSSDGLQGTEAFF.

This clonotype was observed at least ten times. The chain combines TRBV4-3 with TRBJ2-5, with D unclear. Germline-derived CDR1 and CDR2 are LGHNA and YSLEER. The CDR3 extends over 14 amino acids. Between the trimmed V and J ends, which lost 0 bases and 4 bases, there was a span of 9 bases. DNA of the CDR3: TGCGCCAGCAGCCAAGATACCGGTGGAGAGACCCAGTACTTC. This codes for CASSQDTGGETQYF.

This sequence joins TRBV7-9 and TRBJ2-2; TRBD1 might be the D (5 bases). CDR1 is SEHNR and CDR2 is FQNEAQ in the germline V gene (reference sequence). The CDR3 is made up of 14 amino acids. Trimming removed 5 bases at V and 5 bases at J, with 12 bases between. CDR3 residues: CASSATVDTGELFF. In DNA form, the CDR3 reads TGTGCCAGCAGCGCGACAGTAGATACCGGGGAGCTGTTTTTT.

The chain carries TRBV6-1 and TRBJ1-1; D is ambiguous. Germline CDR1 reads MNHNS; CDR2 reads SASEGT. CDR3 length: 14 residues. Trimming took off 2 bases at V and 4 bases at J, with 11 bases between the two ends. CDR3 region: CASSELGPSTEAFF. Written as DNA, the CDR3 is TGTGCCAGCAGTGAATTAGGGCCTAGCACTGAAGCTTTCTTT.

This sequence joins TRBV6-5 and TRBJ1-1; no definite D call. V shed 0 bases and J shed 4 bases, with 9 bases lying between them. The length of the CDR3 is 14 residues. CDR1 MNHEY and CDR2 SVGAGI come from the germline V gene. The CDR3 nucleotides read TGTGCCAGCAGTTACTCGGGAGGGAGCACTGAAGCTTTCTTT. Translated: CASSYSGGSTEAFF.

This clonotype was detected ten times or more. The rearrangement uses TRBV12-3 or TRBV12-4 and TRBJ2-1; 9 nucleotides align to TRBD2. CDR3 length equals 15 residues. Germline trimming cut 4 bases from V and 4 bases from J; bases unmatched to any gene: 5. CDR3 bases: TGTGCCAGCAGTTCGGCGGGAGGGCCGTACAATGAGCAGTTCTTC. Encoded protein: CASSSAGGPYNEQFF.

This clonotype was seen repeatedly, ten times or more. This chain connects TRBV10-1 to TRBJ2-7; D gene ambiguous. V gave up 6 bases and J gave up 4 bases, with 7 bases separating them. Per germline, CDR1 WNHNN and CDR2 SYGVQD (reference sequence). This CDR3 region has 11 residues. The CDR3 sequence is CASSSGYEQYF. For the CDR3, the DNA is TGCGCCAGCAGCTCCGGATACGAGCAGTACTTC.

This clonotype was counted ten times or more. The V gene is TRBV6-2 or TRBV6-3, the J gene TRBJ2-6, with no clear D. Germline V gene data show CDR1 as MNHEY and CDR2 as SVGEGT. There are 15 residues in the CDR3. V lost 0 bases, J lost 4 bases, and 7 bases lay in between. In nucleotides, the CDR3 is TGTGCCAGCAGTTACTCGGCGTCGGGGGCCAACGTCCTGACTTTC. The encoded protein is CASSYSASGANVLTF.

The sample holds many counts of this clonotype. The chain has TRBV18 and TRBJ2-7; 10 positions agree with TRBD1. Germline V gives CDR1 KGHSH, CDR2 LQKENI. The J segment lost 5 bases and the V segment lost 4 bases, leaving 8 bases of the junction unmatched. The CDR3 is made up of 15 amino acids. CDR3 nucleotide sequence: TGTGCCAGCTCACTGAAGGGGACAGGGGCTAACGAGCAGTACTTC. Translation gives CASSLKGTGANEQYF.

At least ten counts were recorded for this clonotype. V usage is TRBV28 and J usage is TRBJ2-5, with 14 bases that match TRBD2. With V trimmed by 8 bases and J by 4 bases, 3 bases remained unmatched. The CDR3 loop spans 14 amino acids. Germline assignment: CDR1 MDHEN and CDR2 SYDVKM. Here the CDR3 DNA reads TGTGCCAGCGGGACTAGCGGGAGTGGAGAGACCCAGTACTTC. This translates into CASGTSGSGETQYF.

This clonotype was detected only a few times. The V gene is TRBV6-1, the J gene TRBJ1-2; TRBD1 might be the D (6 bases). Germline CDR1 MNHNS, CDR2 SASEGT. The CDR3 has 14 amino acids. V lost 10 bases, J lost 5 bases, and 20 bases lay in between. The CDR3 region has the DNA TGTGCCATCCTAATGGACAGTCCCTTTTATGGCTACACCTTC. Encoded protein: CAILMDSPFYGYTF.

This clonotype was seen only a few times. The rearrangement links TRBV29-1 to TRBJ2-1, with 7 bases identical to TRBD1. Germline values: CDR1 SQVTM, CDR2 ANQGSEA. The CDR3 sequence is 9 residues long. V lost 6 bases and J lost 11; bases outside the gene matches: 1. The CDR3 DNA sequence: TGCAGCGTGACAGGGCAGCAGTTCTTC. This gives the protein CSVTGQQFF.

This clonotype was seen ten or more times. The CDR3 bases are TGCGCCAGCAGCTCGGGACAGCCCCTCTATGGCTACACCTTC. This codes for CASSSGQPLYGYTF. The chain couples TRBV5-1 to TRBJ1-2; TRBD1 matches at 7 bases. V was clipped by 3 bases and J by 4 bases; unmatched bases: 6. Looked up from germline, CDR1 is SGHRS and CDR2 is YFSETQ. The CDR3 runs to 14 residues.

At least ten counts were recorded for this clonotype. The V gene is TRBV3-1, the J gene TRBJ2-4, with D maybe TRBD1 (5 bases). The germline CDR1 and CDR2 sequences are LGHDT and YNNKEL (reference sequence). V lost 0 bases, J lost 5 bases, and 14 bases lay in between. This CDR3 has 16 amino acids. CDR3 coding DNA: TGTGCCAGCAGCCAAGATAGGGGCGGCCCCCAAAACATTCAGTACTTC. This sequence encodes CASSQDRGGPQNIQYF. The full variable domain, with the rest looked up from reference TRBV3-1 and TRBJ2-4, is DTAVSQTPKYLVTQMGNDKSIKCEQNLGHDTMYWYKQDSKKFLKIMFSYNNKELIINETVPNRFSPKSPDKAHLNLHINSLELGDSAVYFCASSQDRGGPQNIQYFGAGTRLSVL.

This clonotype was seen only a few times. The CDR3 sequence: CASQPGPSTDTQYF. In DNA, the CDR3 is TGCGCCAGCCAACCGGGGCCGAGCACAGATACGCAGTATTTT. V is TRBV10-2 and J is TRBJ2-3; possibly TRBD1 or TRBD2 for D (5 bases each). The CDR3 runs to 14 residues. The germline V gene encodes CDR1 WSHSY and CDR2 SAAADI. Between the trimmed V and J ends, which lost 8 bases and 0 bases, there was a span of 12 bases.

This clonotype appeared many times. V and J are TRBV6-2 or TRBV6-3 and TRBJ2-5; no clear D. The CDR3 runs 13 residues. Germline CDR1 reads MNHEY; CDR2 reads SVGEGT. V lost 7 bases and J lost 4, with 13 bases in between. The CDR3: CASNFGPPETQYF. The CDR3 DNA is TGTGCCAGCAATTTCGGCCCCCCAGAGACCCAGTACTTC.

This clonotype was found many times. J is TRBJ1-5 and V is TRBV2; 8 nucleotides align to TRBD1. Germline V gives CDR1 SNHLY, CDR2 FYNNEI. The CDR3 length is 14 residues. The V and J ends lost 7 bases and 5 bases, in that order; junction bases with no gene match: 7. CDR3 sequence (DNA): TGTGCCAGCAACCTGGACAGGGCGGATCAGCCCCAGCATTTT. Translating gives CASNLDRADQPQHF. Using reference TRBV2 and TRBJ1-5 for the parts outside the CDR3, the full variable domain is EPEVTQTPSHQVTQMGQEVILRCVPISNHLYFYWYRQILGQKVEFLVSFYNNEISEKSEIFDDQFSVERPDGSNFTLKIRSTKLEDSAMYFCASNLDRADQPQHFGDGTRLSIL.

On this clonotype itself: This may be a read error: a much more frequent sequence differs by one nucleotide. The chain recombines TRBV12-3 or TRBV12-4 with TRBJ2-3, with D unresolved. The length of the CDR3 is 13 residues. V lost 6 bases, J lost 1 base, and 8 bases lay in between. The CDR3 sequence is CASRHRRTDTQYF. The CDR3 DNA sequence: TGTGCCAGCAGACACCGGCGCACAGATACGCAGTATTTT.

Ten or more counts support this clonotype. V is TRBV18 and J is TRBJ2-7, with unresolved D. V was pared by 0 bases and J by 1 base, with 7 bases between. Germline CDR1 reads KGHSH; CDR2 reads LQKENI. This CDR3 is built from 14 residues. The CDR3 nucleotides are TGTGCCAGCTCACCACCGGGCAGGTCCTACGAGCAGTACTTC. It yields the protein CASSPPGRSYEQYF.